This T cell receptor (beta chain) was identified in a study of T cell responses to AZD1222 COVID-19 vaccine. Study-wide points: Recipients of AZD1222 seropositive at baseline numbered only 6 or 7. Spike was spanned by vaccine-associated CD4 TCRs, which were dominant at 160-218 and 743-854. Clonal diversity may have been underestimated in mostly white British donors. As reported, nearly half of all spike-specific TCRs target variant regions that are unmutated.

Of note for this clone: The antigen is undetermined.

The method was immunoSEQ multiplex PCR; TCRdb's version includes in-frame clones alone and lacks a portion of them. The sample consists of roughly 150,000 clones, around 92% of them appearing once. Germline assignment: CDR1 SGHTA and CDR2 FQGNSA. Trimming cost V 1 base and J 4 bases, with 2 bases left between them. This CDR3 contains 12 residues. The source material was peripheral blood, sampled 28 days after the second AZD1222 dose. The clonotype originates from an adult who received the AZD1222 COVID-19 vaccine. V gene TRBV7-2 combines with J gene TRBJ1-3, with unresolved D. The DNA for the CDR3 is TGTGCCAGCAGCTTAGACGGAAACACCATATATTTT. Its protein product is CASSLDGNTIYF.